The 21 T cell receptor beta chains reported below all come from one sample, sequenced in a study of blood T cell repertoires in COVID-19. Method: immunoSEQ multiplex PCR; TCRdb's copy keeps in-frame clones and lacks some. The sample lists 200,000 to 250,000 clones, roughly nine tenths occurring once. The sequencing input was peripheral blood. The receptors derive from a man between 65 and 79 years old with acute or convalescent COVID-19.

The chain uses TRBV23-1 and TRBJ2-3; maybe TRBD1 (5 bases). TRBV23-1 is annotated as an ORF whose role is uncertain. This CDR3 is built from 18 residues. V was clipped by 4 bases and J by 0 bases, with 20 bases between them. The CDR3, as DNA: TGCGCCAGCAGTCTTTGTCTCATCGACAGAAGAAGCACAGATACGCAGTATTTT. Encoded protein: CASSLCLIDRRSTDTQYF.

The chain employs TRBV7-2 and TRBJ1-2; D remains unclear. This CDR3 has 13 amino acids. CDR1 is SGHTA and CDR2 is FQGNSA in the germline V gene. Trimming removed 0 bases at V and 8 bases at J, with 10 bases between. CDR3 amino acids: CASSLAGGSGYTF. Here the CDR3 DNA reads TGTGCCAGCAGCTTAGCCGGAGGATCCGGCTACACCTTC.

The genes are TRBV28 and TRBJ2-7; 9 positions agree with TRBD1. The CDR3 has 14 amino acids. Germline V CDR1 and CDR2: MDHEN, SYDVKM. J lost 5 bases, V lost 6 bases, and 8 bases had no gene match. Here the CDR3 reads CASRGQGRSHEQYF. CDR3 DNA sequence: TGTGCCAGCAGAGGACAGGGGAGGTCCCACGAGCAGTACTTC.

The chain recombines TRBV6-5 with TRBJ1-1; the D is unclear. CDR1 and CDR2 (germline): MNHEY, SVGAGI. V dropped 6 bases and J dropped 0 bases, with 11 bases sitting between them. The CDR3 is made up of 14 amino acids. CDR3 protein: CASSLGLLNTEAFF. DNA for the CDR3: TGTGCCAGCAGCTTGGGCCTTTTGAACACTGAAGCTTTCTTT.

This clone has only one observation. This rearrangement joins TRBV19 to TRBJ1-5; 7 nucleotides line up with TRBD1. Germline-derived CDR1 and CDR2 are LNHDA and SQIVND (reference sequence). The CDR3 is 16 amino acids. V gave up 6 bases and J gave up 1 base; unmatched junction bases: 9. This CDR3 is CASSRSWDRSNQPQHF. In DNA form, the CDR3 reads TGTGCCAGTAGCCGATCCTGGGACAGAAGCAATCAGCCCCAGCATTTT.

The J gene is TRBJ1-1, the V gene TRBV9, with D perhaps matching TRBD1 (6 bases). Germline-derived CDR1 and CDR2 are SGDLS and YYNGEE. CDR3 length: 14 residues. V was clipped by 3 bases and J by 1 base, with 10 bases between them. The CDR3 spells CASSGQARNTEAFF. DNA of the CDR3: TGTGCCAGCAGCGGACAGGCAAGGAACACTGAAGCTTTCTTT.

V usage is TRBV7-2 and J usage is TRBJ2-5; a possible D gene is TRBD1 (6 bases). Looked up from germline, CDR1 is SGHTA and CDR2 is FQGNSA. The V gene lost 4 bases and the J gene lost 4 bases, with 13 bases spanning the gap. This CDR3 has 14 residues. The CDR3 is CASSSRGLGETQYF. The CDR3 coding sequence is TGTGCCAGCAGCTCAAGGGGGTTGGGAGAGACCCAGTACTTC.

This clone appeared many times. The chain carries TRBV7-2 and TRBJ1-2, with a possible D match to TRBD1 (5 bases). This CDR3 has 13 residues. Germline lookup yields CDR1 SGHTA and CDR2 FQGNSA. Trimming removed 5 bases from V and 7 bases from J, with 14 bases in between. The CDR3 is CASSPTVPGGYTF. Here the CDR3 DNA reads TGTGCCAGCAGCCCGACAGTTCCCGGTGGCTACACCTTC.

Here the CDR3 reads CASRPAGTGGAGPLHF. CDR3 coding DNA: TGTGCCAGCAGACCCGCCGGGACAGGGGGTGCCGGGCCCCTCCACTTT. The V call is TRBV27, the J call TRBJ1-6; 11 nucleotides line up with TRBD1. CDR1 is MNHEY, CDR2 SMNVEV, per germline (reference sequence). Trimming removed 6 bases from V and 13 bases from J; junction bases left unmatched: 14. The CDR3 length is 16 residues.

The table lists this clone with a few counts. The V gene is TRBV30, the J gene TRBJ2-7; D possibly corresponds to TRBD2 (6 bases). Between the trimmed V and J ends, which lost 2 bases and 2 bases, there was a span of 22 bases. CDR1 and CDR2 (germline): GTSNPN, SVGIG (reference sequence). The CDR3 contains 17 residues. This chain's CDR3 is CAWSPSHAGPVTYEQYF. CDR3 nucleotides: TGTGCCTGGAGTCCCTCTCACGCGGGGCCAGTAACCTACGAGCAGTACTTC.

The chain joins TRBV18 to TRBJ2-7; D remains unclear. V was shortened by 3 bases and J by 6 bases, with 12 bases between the two germline ends. There are 13 residues in the CDR3. Germline V gene lookup returns CDR1 KGHSH and CDR2 LQKENI. CDR3 loop: CASSPRPESEQYF. Here the CDR3 DNA reads TGTGCCAGCTCACCCCGACCGGAGTCCGAGCAGTACTTC.

The chain couples TRBV10-3 to TRBJ1-3; 8 bases align to TRBD1. The V segment lost 2 bases and the J segment 3 bases; nucleotides outside the gene matches: 6. The CDR3 covers 16 residues. Germline V gene data show CDR1 as ENHRY and CDR2 as SYGVKD. CDR3 coding DNA: TGTGCCATCAGTGAGAAGGGACAGGTCGTTGGAAACACCATATATTTT. Amino acid sequence: CAISEKGQVVGNTIYF.

The CDR3 reads CASSSDRFHEQYF. For the CDR3, the DNA is TGTGCCAGTAGTTCTGACAGGTTCCACGAGCAGTACTTC. The chain uses TRBV19 and TRBJ2-7; D is perhaps TRBD1 (6 bases). Trimming left V 5 bases short and J 5 bases short, with 13 bases between. The CDR3 is 13 amino acids. The germline gives CDR1 LNHDA, CDR2 SQIVND (reference sequence).

The chain joins TRBV6-4 to TRBJ2-1, with D perhaps matching TRBD1 (6 bases). Germline lookup yields CDR1 MRHNA and CDR2 SNTAGT. CDR3 size: 15 residues. Trimming removed 0 bases from V and 2 bases from J, with 8 bases in between. CDR3 in DNA: TGTGCCAGCAGTGACTCAAAGGGGGCCTACAATGAGCAGTTCTTC. Its translation: CASSDSKGAYNEQFF.

The chain combines TRBV27 with TRBJ1-3; D call uncertain. Germline V gene sequence: CDR1 MNHEY, CDR2 SMNVEV (reference sequence). This CDR3 has 13 residues. V shed 6 bases and J shed 2 bases, with 8 bases lying between them. CDR3 region: CASSRRAGNTIYF. DNA for the CDR3: TGTGCCAGCAGCCGGAGGGCTGGAAACACCATATATTTT.

The chain couples TRBV7-9 to TRBJ2-2; tentatively, D is TRBD1 (6 bases). This CDR3 contains 15 residues. Trimming removed 1 base from V and 5 bases from J, with 11 bases in between. Germline V gene lookup returns CDR1 SEHNR and CDR2 FQNEAQ (reference sequence). CDR3 DNA sequence: TGTGCCAGCAGCTTAGGAGGGACAAGAACCGGGGAGCTGTTTTTT. Translating gives CASSLGGTRTGELFF.

The chain uses TRBV2 and TRBJ2-3, with 11 bases aligning to TRBD2. V gave up 6 bases and J gave up 4 bases; unmatched junction bases: 3. The length of the CDR3 is 14 residues. Per the germline V gene, CDR1 is SNHLY and CDR2 is FYNNEI. CDR3: CASRELAGADTQYF. CDR3 sequence (DNA): TGTGCCAGCAGGGAACTAGCGGGAGCAGATACGCAGTATTTT.

The V call is TRBV2, the J call TRBJ2-1; 7 nucleotides line up with TRBD2. The CDR3 covers 14 residues. With V trimmed by 5 bases and J by 4 bases, 5 bases remained unmatched. Germline values: CDR1 SNHLY, CDR2 FYNNEI. CDR3 DNA sequence: TGTGCCAGCAGTTGGGGGAGGGGATACAATGAGCAGTTCTTC. This codes for CASSWGRGYNEQFF.

The CDR3 bases are TGTGCCAGCAAAGAGGGAAGCTCTGGAAACACCATATATTTT. Translation: CASKEGSSGNTIYF. This chain links TRBV3-1 (or the pseudogene TRBV3-2) with TRBJ1-3; D is unresolved. V was pared by 7 bases and J by 0 bases, with 10 bases between. Germline CDR1 reads LGHDT; CDR2 reads YNNKEL (reference sequence). This CDR3 comprises 14 residues.

This sequence joins TRBV5-1 and TRBJ1-2; possibly TRBD1 for D (5 bases). Germline V gene lookup returns CDR1 SGHRS and CDR2 YFSETQ. The CDR3 sequence is 14 residues long. The V end was cut by 0 bases, the J end by 8 bases, with 14 bases between. The CDR3 DNA reads as TGCGCCAGCAGCTTGGAACGGGGGACCTTCGGCTACACCTTC. This gives the protein CASSLERGTFGYTF.

This chain uses TRBV11-2 with TRBJ2-7; 7 bases map to TRBD2. The CDR3 loop spans 15 amino acids. The trim removed 5 bases at V and 2 bases at J, leaving 9 bases unmatched. Germline CDR1 reads SGHAT; CDR2 reads FQNNGV. As DNA, the CDR3 is TGTGCCAGCAGCATCACCGGGACTAAAACCTACGAGCAGTACTTC. The encoded protein is CASSITGTKTYEQYF.